This T cell receptor beta chain was recorded in a study of blood T cell repertoires in COVID-19. Original data processing: Counts of nucleated cells, estimated from reference gene primer amplification, were obtained. Sequenced by immunoSEQ multiplex PCR; TCRdb stores in-frame clones only, minus some. V and J calls and clone size are given by that table; D and trimming were obtained from the DNA. The sample shows about 250,000 clones, roughly 80% of them seen only once. The germline V and J ends were trimmed by 2 bases and 5 bases, with 10 bases remaining between them. The CDR3 is 13 residues long. The germline V gene encodes CDR1 GTSNPN and CDR2 SVGIG (reference sequence).

The chain has TRBV30 and TRBJ1-3; D uncertain. The sequenced material came from peripheral blood. The receptor was derived from a woman aged 60-70 years with active or convalescent COVID-19. The CDR3 spells CAWSPTGRNTIYF. DNA of the CDR3: TGTGCCTGGAGTCCGACCGGGAGAAACACCATATATTTT.